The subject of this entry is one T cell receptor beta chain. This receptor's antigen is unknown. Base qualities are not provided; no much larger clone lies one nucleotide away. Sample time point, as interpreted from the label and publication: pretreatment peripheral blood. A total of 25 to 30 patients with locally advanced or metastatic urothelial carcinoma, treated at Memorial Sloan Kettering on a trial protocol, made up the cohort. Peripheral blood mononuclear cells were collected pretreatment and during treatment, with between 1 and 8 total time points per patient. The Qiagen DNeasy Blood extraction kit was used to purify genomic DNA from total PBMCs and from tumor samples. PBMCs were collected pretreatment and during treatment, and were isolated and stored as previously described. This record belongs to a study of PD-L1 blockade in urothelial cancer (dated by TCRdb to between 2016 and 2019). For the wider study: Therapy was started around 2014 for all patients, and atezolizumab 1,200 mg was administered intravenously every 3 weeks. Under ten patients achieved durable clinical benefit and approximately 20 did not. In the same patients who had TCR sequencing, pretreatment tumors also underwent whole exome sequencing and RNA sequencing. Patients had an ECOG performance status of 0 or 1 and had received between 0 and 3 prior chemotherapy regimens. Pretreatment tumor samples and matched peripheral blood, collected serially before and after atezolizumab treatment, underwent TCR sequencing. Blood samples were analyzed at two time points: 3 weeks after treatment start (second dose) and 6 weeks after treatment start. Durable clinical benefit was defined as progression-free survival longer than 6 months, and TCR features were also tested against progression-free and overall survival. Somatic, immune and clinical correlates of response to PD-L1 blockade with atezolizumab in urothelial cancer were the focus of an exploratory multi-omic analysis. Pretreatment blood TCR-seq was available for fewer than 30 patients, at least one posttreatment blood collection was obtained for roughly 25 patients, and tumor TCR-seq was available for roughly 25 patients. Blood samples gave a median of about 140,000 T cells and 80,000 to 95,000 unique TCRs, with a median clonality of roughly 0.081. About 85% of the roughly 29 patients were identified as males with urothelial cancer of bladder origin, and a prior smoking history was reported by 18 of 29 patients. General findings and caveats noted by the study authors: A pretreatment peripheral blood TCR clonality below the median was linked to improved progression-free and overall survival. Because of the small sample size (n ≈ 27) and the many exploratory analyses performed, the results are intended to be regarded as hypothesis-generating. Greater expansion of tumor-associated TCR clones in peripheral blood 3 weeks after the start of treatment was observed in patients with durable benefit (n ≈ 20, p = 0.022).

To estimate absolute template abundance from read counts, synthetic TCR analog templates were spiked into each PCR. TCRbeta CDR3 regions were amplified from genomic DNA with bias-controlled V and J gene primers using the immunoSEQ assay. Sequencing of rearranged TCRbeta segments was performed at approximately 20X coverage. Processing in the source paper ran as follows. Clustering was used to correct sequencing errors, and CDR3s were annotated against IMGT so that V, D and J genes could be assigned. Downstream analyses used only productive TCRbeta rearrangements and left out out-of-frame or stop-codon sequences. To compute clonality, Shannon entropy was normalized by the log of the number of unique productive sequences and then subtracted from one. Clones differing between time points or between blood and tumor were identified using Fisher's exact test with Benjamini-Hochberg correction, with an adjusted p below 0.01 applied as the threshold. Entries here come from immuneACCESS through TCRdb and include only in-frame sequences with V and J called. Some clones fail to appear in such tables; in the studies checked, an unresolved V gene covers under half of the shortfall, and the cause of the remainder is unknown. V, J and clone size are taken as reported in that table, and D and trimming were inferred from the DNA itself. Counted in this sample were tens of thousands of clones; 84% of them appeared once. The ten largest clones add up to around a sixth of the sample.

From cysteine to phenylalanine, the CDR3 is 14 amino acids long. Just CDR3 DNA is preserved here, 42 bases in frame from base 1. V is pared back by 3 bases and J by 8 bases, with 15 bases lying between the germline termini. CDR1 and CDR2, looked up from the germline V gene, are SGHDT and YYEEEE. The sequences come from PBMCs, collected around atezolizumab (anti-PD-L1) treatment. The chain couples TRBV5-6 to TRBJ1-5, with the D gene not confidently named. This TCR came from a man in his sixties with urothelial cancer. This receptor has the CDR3 CASSYRQDGEPQHF. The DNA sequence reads TGTGCCAGCAGCTACCGGCAGGACGGGGAGCCCCAGCATTTT.